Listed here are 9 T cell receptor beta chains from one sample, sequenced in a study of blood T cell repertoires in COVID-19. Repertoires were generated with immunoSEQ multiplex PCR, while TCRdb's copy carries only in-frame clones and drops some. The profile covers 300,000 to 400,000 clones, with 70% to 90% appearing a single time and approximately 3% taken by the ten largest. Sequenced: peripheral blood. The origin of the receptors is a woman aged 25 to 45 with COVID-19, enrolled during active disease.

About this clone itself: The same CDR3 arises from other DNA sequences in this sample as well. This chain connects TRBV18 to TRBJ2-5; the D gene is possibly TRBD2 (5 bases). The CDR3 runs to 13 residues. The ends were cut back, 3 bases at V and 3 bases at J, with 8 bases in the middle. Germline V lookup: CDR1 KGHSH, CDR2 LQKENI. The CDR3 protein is CASSPAGKETQYF. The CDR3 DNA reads TGTGCCAGCTCACCCGCCGGGAAAGAGACCCAGTACTTC.

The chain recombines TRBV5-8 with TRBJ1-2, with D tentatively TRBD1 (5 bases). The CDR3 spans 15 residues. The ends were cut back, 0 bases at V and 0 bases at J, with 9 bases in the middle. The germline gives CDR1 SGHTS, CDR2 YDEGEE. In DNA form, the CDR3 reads TGTGCCAGCAGCTTGGGGAGGGACCCTAACTATGGCTACACCTTC. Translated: CASSLGRDPNYGYTF.

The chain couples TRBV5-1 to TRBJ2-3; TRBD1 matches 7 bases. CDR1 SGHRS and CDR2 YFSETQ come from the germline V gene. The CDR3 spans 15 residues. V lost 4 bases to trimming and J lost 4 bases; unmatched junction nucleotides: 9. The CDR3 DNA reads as TGCGCCAGCAGCCTACTGGACAGGCGGTCAGATACGCAGTATTTT. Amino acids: CASSLLDRRSDTQYF.

CDR3 bases: TGTGCCAGCAGTAACCCGTCGGGCACCGGGGAGCTGTTTTTT. This encodes CASSNPSGTGELFF. This chain connects TRBV11-3 to TRBJ2-2, with D unclear. In germline, CDR1 is SGHNT, CDR2 YENEEA. CDR3 length equals 14 residues. V was pared by 6 bases and J by 4 bases, with 12 bases between.

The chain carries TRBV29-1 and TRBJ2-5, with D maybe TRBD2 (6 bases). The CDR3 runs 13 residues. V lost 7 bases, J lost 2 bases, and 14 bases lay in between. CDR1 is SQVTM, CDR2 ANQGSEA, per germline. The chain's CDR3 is CSAAGLGQETQYF. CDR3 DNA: TGCAGCGCTGCGGGGCTTGGTCAAGAGACCCAGTACTTC.

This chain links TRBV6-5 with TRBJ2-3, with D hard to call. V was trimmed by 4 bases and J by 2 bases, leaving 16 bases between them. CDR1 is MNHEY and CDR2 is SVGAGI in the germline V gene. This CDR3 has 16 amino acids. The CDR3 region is CASSSPTSGPTDTQYF. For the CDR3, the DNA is TGTGCCAGCAGTTCTCCGACTTCTGGCCCCACAGATACGCAGTATTTT.

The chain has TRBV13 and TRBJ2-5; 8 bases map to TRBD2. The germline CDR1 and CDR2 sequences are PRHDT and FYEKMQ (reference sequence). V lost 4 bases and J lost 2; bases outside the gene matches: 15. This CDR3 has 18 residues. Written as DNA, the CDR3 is TGTGCCAGCAGCTCCATCTGGCCTGGCGGGAGGCCGCAAGAGACCCAGTACTTC. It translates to CASSSIWPGGRPQETQYF.

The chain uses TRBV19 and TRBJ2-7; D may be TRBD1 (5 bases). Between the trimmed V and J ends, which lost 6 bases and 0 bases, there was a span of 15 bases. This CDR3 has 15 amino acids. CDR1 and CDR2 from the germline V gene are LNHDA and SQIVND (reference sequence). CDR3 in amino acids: CASSITDSSSYEQYF. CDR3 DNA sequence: TGTGCCAGTAGCATCACTGACAGCAGCTCCTACGAGCAGTACTTC.

The CDR3: CASRVTGVGGYTF. The CDR3, as DNA: TGTGCCAGCAGAGTGACAGGGGTCGGAGGCTACACCTTC. This chain joins TRBV6-5 and TRBJ1-2; 8 positions match TRBD1. The CDR3 totals 13 residues. Germline-derived CDR1 and CDR2 are MNHEY and SVGAGI. With 6 bases clipped from V and 8 bases from J, the junction kept 8 bases outside the gene matches.